These 30 T cell receptor beta chains were sequenced from one sample in a study of tumor-infiltrating lymphocytes in localized non-small cell lung cancer. The data were produced by immunoSEQ multiplex PCR, yet TCRdb's version contains in-frame clones alone and is incomplete. The sample records about 7,200 clones, about 60% being singletons. The sequenced sample was uninvolved lung tissue not adjacent to the tumor. Every receptor here comes from a human donor with non-small cell lung cancer.

Sample share makes this clone medium-sized. J is TRBJ2-5 and V is TRBV10-1; D gene unclear. Germline-derived CDR1 and CDR2 are WNHNN and SYGVQD (reference sequence). Trimming removed 4 bases from V and 11 bases from J, with 14 bases in between. CDR3 size: 12 residues. The CDR3 bases are TGCGCCAGCAGTGTTACGGCCCCTGGGCAGTACTTC. Amino acids: CASSVTAPGQYF.

The chain couples TRBV6-5 to TRBJ2-3; 7 nucleotides align to TRBD2. CDR1 MNHEY and CDR2 SVGAGI come from the germline V gene. The CDR3 spans 15 residues. V lost 0 bases, J lost 4 bases, and 4 bases stayed unmatched. The CDR3 DNA is TGTGCCAGCAGTTACTCTAGCGGGCTAGCAGATACGCAGTATTTT. It translates to CASSYSSGLADTQYF.

The gene calls are TRBV11-2 and TRBJ1-1; D gene unclear. Trimming took 3 bases from V and 4 from J, leaving 6 bases between them. Germline V lookup: CDR1 SGHAT, CDR2 FQNNGV. The CDR3 has 12 amino acids. Here the CDR3 DNA reads TGTGCCAGCAGCTTGGTAGGCACTGAAGCTTTCTTT. Its protein product is CASSLVGTEAFF.

By share, this clone ranks as medium-sized (0.01 to 0.1%). The rearrangement uses TRBV7-2 and TRBJ2-7, with 7 bases identical to TRBD1. Germline V lookup: CDR1 SGHTA, CDR2 FQGNSA. The CDR3 sequence is 14 residues long. V lost 2 bases and J lost 3; bases outside the gene matches: 4. The CDR3 reads CASSLTGVDYEQYF. The CDR3 region has the DNA TGTGCCAGCAGCTTAACAGGGGTTGACTACGAGCAGTACTTC.

The CDR3 DNA follows: TGTGCCTGGAGTTCGGGGGGCCAACGCGCGCAGTTCTTC. It yields the protein CAWSSGGQRAQFF. The chain joins TRBV30 to TRBJ2-1; a weak D match, TRBD2 (7 bases). From germline, CDR1 is GTSNPN and CDR2 SVGIG (reference sequence). The CDR3 has 13 amino acids. V gave up 2 bases and J gave up 12 bases, with 17 bases separating them.

The V gene is TRBV10-3, the J gene TRBJ1-4; D not certain. This CDR3 has 12 amino acids. CDR1 and CDR2 (germline): ENHRY, SYGVKD. The V and J ends lost 10 bases and 10 bases respectively, with 16 bases between them. CDR3 sequence: CATGFGMGKLFF. CDR3 sequence (DNA): TGTGCCACCGGGTTTGGGATGGGAAAACTGTTTTTT.

This clone turned up a few times. The chain recombines TRBV19 with TRBJ2-4, with 9 bases fitting TRBD2. Germline trimming cut 6 bases from V and 8 bases from J; bases unmatched to any gene: 8. This CDR3 is 14 amino acids long. Germline assignment: CDR1 LNHDA and CDR2 SQIVND (reference sequence). The CDR3 loop is CASRTRGGGDIQYF. In DNA form, the CDR3 reads TGTGCCAGTAGGACGCGGGGGGGAGGAGACATTCAGTACTTC.

The rearrangement uses TRBV19 and TRBJ1-1, with D unresolved. Germline assignment: CDR1 LNHDA and CDR2 SQIVND (reference sequence). This CDR3 spans 14 amino acids. Trimming left V 3 bases short and J 0 bases short, with 8 bases between. CDR3 loop: CASSILRVNTEAFF. CDR3 coding DNA: TGTGCCAGTAGTATTCTAAGGGTGAACACTGAAGCTTTCTTT.

This clone was counted a single time. V usage is TRBV5-6 and J usage is TRBJ2-2; no clear D gene. The CDR3 loop spans 13 amino acids. Germline assignment: CDR1 SGHDT and CDR2 YYEEEE. Trimming pared 6 bases from V and 5 bases from J, leaving 11 bases between. The CDR3 DNA reads as TGTGCCAGCACCCTTTTTGAGACCGGGGAGCTGTTTTTT. It encodes CASTLFETGELFF.

The chain is built from TRBV5-8 and TRBJ1-5; D remains unclear. The CDR3 has 15 residues. Germline V gene sequence: CDR1 SGHTS, CDR2 YDEGEE. Trimming pared 4 bases from V and 0 bases from J, leaving 11 bases between. CDR3 DNA sequence: TGTGCCAGCAGCCTGGACGGGTATAGCAATCAGCCCCAGCATTTT. It specifies CASSLDGYSNQPQHF.

As DNA, the CDR3 is TGTGCCAGCTCCGCGGAACTCGGGACCCAGTACTTC. Amino acids: CASSAELGTQYF. V is TRBV9 and J is TRBJ2-5, with D uncertain. There are 12 residues in the CDR3. CDR1 is SGDLS, CDR2 YYNGEE, per germline. Trimming pared 7 bases from V and 7 bases from J, leaving 14 bases between. The whole variable domain, filled in from reference TRBV9 and TRBJ2-5, reads DSGVTQTPKHLITATGQRVTLRCSPRSGDLSVYWYQQSLDQGLQFLIQYYNGEERAKGNILERFSAQQFPDLHSELNLSSLELGDSALYFCASSAELGTQYFGPGTRLLVL.

The chain joins TRBV5-1 to TRBJ2-5; D remains unclear. Germline V gene lookup returns CDR1 SGHRS and CDR2 YFSETQ. CDR3 length equals 12 residues. V was pared by 3 bases and J by 2 bases, with 5 bases between. CDR3 region: CASSSVQETQYF. The CDR3 DNA follows: TGCGCCAGCAGCTCGGTACAAGAGACCCAGTACTTC.

The gene calls are TRBV30 and TRBJ1-6, with D unresolved. This CDR3 is built from 14 residues. V lost 1 base and J 4 bases, leaving 8 bases between the germline ends. Looked up from germline, CDR1 is GTSNPN and CDR2 is SVGIG (reference sequence). The CDR3: CAWSGGLYNSPLHF. CDR3 nucleotides: TGTGCCTGGAGTGGAGGCCTTTATAATTCACCCCTCCACTTT.

The V and J genes are TRBV7-6 and TRBJ2-1; D is possibly TRBD2 (5 bases). CDR3 length: 13 residues. Looked up from germline, CDR1 is SGHVS and CDR2 is FNYEAQ. Trimming pared 5 bases from V and 8 bases from J, leaving 13 bases between. In DNA, the CDR3 is TGTGCCAGCAGCGGGAGATCTAGCCATGAGCAGTTCTTC. It is translated as CASSGRSSHEQFF.

The chain has TRBV19 and TRBJ2-7, with D hard to call. This CDR3 contains 11 residues. CDR1 is LNHDA, CDR2 SQIVND, per germline (reference sequence). The germline V and J ends were trimmed by 8 bases and 2 bases, with 7 bases remaining between them. The CDR3 region has the DNA TGTGCCAGTGGAGTTCCCTACGAGCAGTACTTC. Translation: CASGVPYEQYF.

By proportion, this clone is medium-sized (0.01 to 0.1%). The rearrangement links TRBV19 to TRBJ1-1; a possible D gene is TRBD1 (6 bases). Per germline, CDR1 LNHDA and CDR2 SQIVND (reference sequence). The CDR3 contains 13 residues. Trimming cost V 5 bases and J 7 bases, with 14 bases left between them. The CDR3 reads CASSVQGHLEAFF. For the CDR3, the DNA is TGTGCCAGTAGTGTCCAGGGGCACCTTGAAGCTTTCTTT.

The rearrangement links TRBV15 to TRBJ1-6; D is ambiguous. The CDR3 is 12 residues long. V was pared by 3 bases and J by 7 bases, with 4 bases between. CDR1 is LNHNV and CDR2 is YYDKDF in the germline V gene (reference sequence). The CDR3: CATSSGNSPLHF. The CDR3 nucleotides read TGTGCCACCAGCAGTGGGAATTCACCCCTCCACTTT.

This sequence joins TRBV29-1 and TRBJ1-2; D not certain. Trimming removed 6 bases from V and 3 bases from J, with 14 bases in between. The CDR3 is 13 residues long. Germline loops: CDR1 SQVTM, CDR2 ANQGSEA. This CDR3 is CSVEVGSYYGYTF. The CDR3 DNA reads as TGCAGCGTCGAGGTAGGGAGTTACTATGGCTACACCTTC.

The genes are TRBV7-8 and TRBJ1-5; no firm D call. This CDR3 comprises 12 residues. The germline CDR1 and CDR2 sequences are SGHVS and FQNEAQ. Trimming took 1 base from V and 7 from J, leaving 5 bases between them. The CDR3 DNA follows: TGTGCCAGCAGCTTAGGGAGCCAGCCCCAGCATTTT. Its translation is CASSLGSQPQHF.

This clone was counted between two and nine times. The chain couples TRBV19 to TRBJ1-5, with TRBD1 matching 7 bases. The J segment lost 8 bases and the V segment lost 1 base, leaving 11 bases of the junction unmatched. Germline-derived CDR1 and CDR2 are LNHDA and SQIVND (reference sequence). The CDR3 sequence is 16 residues long. In DNA form, the CDR3 reads TGTGCCAGTAGTATAGTAGGGACAGTCCAGCGGGAGCCCCAGCATTTT. This gives the protein CASSIVGTVQREPQHF.

The CDR3 coding sequence is TGTGCCAGCAAAATTGACAGGGGCGGCGGGGAGCTGTTTTTT. Amino acid sequence: CASKIDRGGGELFF. The J gene is TRBJ2-2, the V gene TRBV11-2, with 8 bases aligning to TRBD1. There are 14 residues in the CDR3. V shed 7 bases, J shed 7 bases, and the junction held 8 bases outside the gene matches. Germline V gene sequence: CDR1 SGHAT, CDR2 FQNNGV.

This clone showed up just a few times. The chain employs TRBV7-8 and TRBJ2-7; possibly TRBD2 for D (5 bases). Germline V gene sequence: CDR1 SGHVS, CDR2 FQNEAQ. With 3 bases removed from V and 4 bases from J, the gap between germline ends came to 10 bases. The CDR3 length is 13 residues. The CDR3 region is CASSFGEWYEQYF. Here the CDR3 DNA reads TGTGCCAGCAGCTTCGGGGAATGGTACGAGCAGTACTTC.

The rearrangement joins TRBV27 to TRBJ2-1; 7 bases fit TRBD1. The V gene end was trimmed by 4 bases and the J gene end by 2 bases; junction bases not matched to a gene: 8. CDR1 MNHEY and CDR2 SMNVEV come from the germline V gene (reference sequence). This CDR3 comprises 16 residues. The CDR3 DNA follows: TGTGCCAGCAGTTCTTACAGGGGTGGGGCCTACAATGAGCAGTTCTTC. The encoded protein is CASSSYRGGAYNEQFF.

In this sample, this clone is large. V is TRBV5-4 and J is TRBJ2-2, with D maybe TRBD1 (6 bases). Trimming took 4 bases from V and 3 from J, leaving 10 bases between them. This CDR3 is built from 14 residues. Germline values: CDR1 SGHNT, CDR2 YYREEE (reference sequence). DNA for the CDR3: TGTGCCAGCAGCAAGGGACAAGACACCGGGGAGCTGTTTTTT. Translated: CASSKGQDTGELFF.

This clone was detected only a few times. J is TRBJ1-2 and V is TRBV12-5; D unclear. The CDR3 consists of 14 residues. Germline V gives CDR1 LGHNT, CDR2 FRNRAP. V was clipped by 1 base and J by 14 bases, with 20 bases between them. The CDR3 reads CASGLGESGSMLTF. The DNA for the CDR3 is TGTGCTAGTGGTTTGGGCGAATCCGGCAGCATGCTTACCTTC.

The V gene is TRBV9, the J gene TRBJ1-1; D is perhaps TRBD1 (5 bases). Trimming pared 2 bases from V and 5 bases from J, leaving 10 bases between. Per the germline V gene, CDR1 is SGDLS and CDR2 is YYNGEE. This CDR3 region has 13 residues. The CDR3 nucleotides are TGTGCCAGCAGCGTGGGGCCAGGGACTGAAGCTTTCTTT. The encoded protein is CASSVGPGTEAFF. Full variable domain (rest looked up from reference TRBV9 and TRBJ1-1): DSGVTQTPKHLITATGQRVTLRCSPRSGDLSVYWYQQSLDQGLQFLIQYYNGEERAKGNILERFSAQQFPDLHSELNLSSLELGDSALYFCASSVGPGTEAFFGQGTRLTVV.

The CDR3 sequence: CASSNHPRGVGETQYF. For the CDR3, the DNA is TGCGCCAGCAGCAATCACCCTAGGGGGGTCGGGGAGACCCAGTACTTC. The V call is TRBV4-1, the J call TRBJ2-5; D is perhaps TRBD1 or TRBD2 (6 bases each). Per germline, CDR1 MGHRA and CDR2 YSYEKL. Trimming left V 5 bases short and J 5 bases short, with 21 bases between. The CDR3 has 16 amino acids.

This clone counts as medium-sized (0.01 to 0.1%). The chain links TRBV30 to TRBJ1-6; D is perhaps TRBD1 (5 bases). V shed 7 bases and J shed 6 bases, with 16 bases lying between them. The CDR3 is 14 residues long. The germline gives CDR1 GTSNPN, CDR2 SVGIG (reference sequence). CDR3 amino acids: CASPLAGINSPLHF. In DNA, the CDR3 is TGTGCCTCCCCCCTCGCAGGGATTAATTCACCCCTCCACTTT.

This clone is categorized as medium-sized. V is TRBV7-9 and J is TRBJ1-3; D is unresolved. CDR3 length: 15 amino acids. Looked up from germline, CDR1 is SEHNR and CDR2 is FQNEAQ (reference sequence). V lost 5 bases, J lost 0 bases, and 11 bases lay in between. The CDR3 DNA sequence: TGTGCCAGCAGCGTGTCCGGAAACTCTGGAAACACCATATATTTT. Its translation: CASSVSGNSGNTIYF.

The gene calls are TRBV2 and TRBJ2-5; D possibly corresponds to TRBD1 (6 bases). The CDR3 extends over 14 amino acids. In germline, CDR1 is SNHLY, CDR2 FYNNEI. Trimming took 3 bases from V and 5 from J, leaving 13 bases between them. This CDR3 is CASSDNRDVETQYF. CDR3 bases: TGTGCCAGCAGTGATAACAGGGATGTCGAGACCCAGTACTTC.